Each of the 11 T cell receptor beta chains below was sequenced from the same sample in a study of beta chain features in type 1 diabetes. Overall study findings and caveats: TCRB CDR3 length was moderately but significantly reduced in all four CD4+ subsets of Type 1 diabetes patients.

These receptors' targets are unknown. Expressed TCRB transcripts were sequenced because the entire RNA isolate underwent reverse transcription. Assay: immunoSEQ multiplex PCR; the TCRdb copy retains only in-frame clones and omits some. The sample lists about 280,000 clones, over 14% seen once, with approximately 0.015% in the top ten. Material for sequencing was naive CD4+ T cells from blood. The receptors originated from a man aged 18 to 30 with type 1 diabetes.

DNA of the CDR3: TGTGCCAGCTCTGTGGAGCGGGACTCCAATGAGCAGTTCTTC. Residues: CASSVERDSNEQFF. The chain uses TRBV6-6 and TRBJ2-1, with TRBD2 matching 7 bases. The CDR3 is 14 residues long. Germline values: CDR1 MNHNY, CDR2 SVGAGI (reference sequence). J gave up 6 bases and V 8 bases, and 10 bases lay outside the gene matches.

The chain recombines TRBV29-1 with TRBJ1-2; D gene uncertain. This CDR3 has 14 residues. The germline CDR1 and CDR2 sequences are SQVTM and ANQGSEA. V lost 4 bases, J lost 0 bases, and 12 bases lay in between. The CDR3 sequence: CSVGPLSANYGYTF. CDR3 coding DNA: TGCAGCGTTGGCCCCCTCTCAGCTAACTATGGCTACACCTTC.

The table lists this clone with a few counts. This chain connects TRBV30 to TRBJ1-2; possible D gene TRBD1, 5 bases. In germline, CDR1 is GTSNPN, CDR2 SVGIG (reference sequence). This CDR3 is 11 amino acids long. Trimming stripped 3 bases from V and 7 bases from J, with 9 bases between. CDR3 sequence: CAWRSGVGYTF. Here the CDR3 DNA reads TGTGCCTGGAGGTCGGGGGTTGGCTACACCTTC. Variable domain in full (rest from reference TRBV30 and TRBJ1-2): SQTIHQWPATLVQPVGSPLSLECTVEGTSNPNLYWYRQAAGRGLQLLFYSVGIGQISSEVPQNLSASRPQDRQFILSSKKLLLSDSGFYLCAWRSGVGYTFGSGTRLTVV.

CDR3 protein: CASSVSYNEQFF. CDR3 nucleotides: TGTGCCAGCAGCGTCAGCTACAATGAGCAGTTCTTC. The chain employs TRBV9 and TRBJ2-1; no reliable D call. The germline V and J ends were trimmed by 2 bases and 3 bases, with 3 bases remaining between them. This CDR3 contains 12 residues. CDR1 is SGDLS and CDR2 is YYNGEE in the germline V gene.

Regarding this clone: The identical CDR3 is also encoded by other nucleotide sequences in the sample. The chain couples TRBV5-1 to TRBJ1-5, with D uncertain. Germline CDR1 and CDR2: SGHRS and YFSETQ. This CDR3 contains 13 residues. Between the trimmed V and J ends, which lost 0 bases and 5 bases, there was a span of 6 bases. This chain's CDR3 is CASSLAGDQPQHF. Written as DNA, the CDR3 is TGCGCCAGCAGCTTGGCCGGTGATCAGCCCCAGCATTTT.

This clone was recorded a few times. The chain couples TRBV19 to TRBJ2-1, with D possibly matching TRBD2 (6 bases). Trimming left V 3 bases short and J 10 bases short, with 16 bases between. CDR1 and CDR2 (germline): LNHDA, SQIVND (reference sequence). The CDR3 has 14 amino acids. Here the CDR3 reads CASSMPTRLWEQFF. In DNA, the CDR3 is TGTGCCAGTAGTATGCCGACTAGGTTATGGGAGCAGTTCTTC.

V usage is TRBV7-2 and J usage is TRBJ2-5, with 8 bases lining up with TRBD1. Germline values: CDR1 SGHTA, CDR2 FQGNSA. The V and J ends lost 3 bases and 2 bases, in that order; junction bases with no gene match: 5. The CDR3 contains 15 residues. Here the CDR3 DNA reads TGTGCCAGCAGCTTTCGACAGGGGCAACAAGAGACCCAGTACTTC. Amino acid sequence: CASSFRQGQQETQYF.

The J gene is TRBJ2-1, the V gene TRBV11-2; 8 bases map to TRBD2. The CDR3 runs 15 residues. From germline, CDR1 is SGHAT and CDR2 FQNNGV. Germline trimming cut 6 bases from V and 5 bases from J; bases unmatched to any gene: 9. CDR3 coding DNA: TGTGCCAGCAGACCGATAGCGGGGTCGAACAATGAGCAGTTCTTC. Encoded protein: CASRPIAGSNNEQFF.

This clone has more than one count but fewer than ten. The V call is TRBV5-1, the J call TRBJ2-2, with TRBD1 identical over 8 bases. The J segment lost 1 base and the V segment lost 0 bases, leaving 2 bases of the junction unmatched. Germline assignment: CDR1 SGHRS and CDR2 YFSETQ. CDR3 length equals 16 residues. CDR3: CASSLAGTGNTGELFF. DNA for the CDR3: TGCGCCAGCAGCTTGGCCGGGACAGGGAACACCGGGGAGCTGTTTTTT.

The table lists this clone with a few counts. The gene calls are TRBV7-9 and TRBJ1-6, with D uncertain. CDR3 size: 17 residues. Germline values: CDR1 SEHNR, CDR2 FQNEAQ (reference sequence). Trimming took off 4 bases at V and 5 bases at J, with 18 bases between the two ends. CDR3 bases: TGTGCCAGCAGCTATGGTTCTGGACTGAAGGATAATTCACCCCTCCACTTT. It specifies CASSYGSGLKDNSPLHF. The whole variable domain, filled in from reference TRBV7-9 and TRBJ1-6, reads DTGVSQNPRHKITKRGQNVTFRCDPISEHNRLYWYRQTLGQGPEFLTYFQNEAQLEKSRLLSDRFSAERPKGSFSTLEIQRTEQGDSAMYLCASSYGSGLKDNSPLHFGNGTRLTVT.

The rearrangement uses TRBV2 and TRBJ2-7, with 9 positions matching TRBD1. Losses at the gene ends were 6 bases for V and 5 bases for J; bases not matched to a gene: 11. Looked up from germline, CDR1 is SNHLY and CDR2 is FYNNEI. There are 15 residues in the CDR3. The chain's CDR3 is CASRFTGTGPHEQYF. The DNA of the CDR3 is TGTGCCAGCAGGTTCACCGGGACAGGGCCCCACGAGCAGTACTTC.